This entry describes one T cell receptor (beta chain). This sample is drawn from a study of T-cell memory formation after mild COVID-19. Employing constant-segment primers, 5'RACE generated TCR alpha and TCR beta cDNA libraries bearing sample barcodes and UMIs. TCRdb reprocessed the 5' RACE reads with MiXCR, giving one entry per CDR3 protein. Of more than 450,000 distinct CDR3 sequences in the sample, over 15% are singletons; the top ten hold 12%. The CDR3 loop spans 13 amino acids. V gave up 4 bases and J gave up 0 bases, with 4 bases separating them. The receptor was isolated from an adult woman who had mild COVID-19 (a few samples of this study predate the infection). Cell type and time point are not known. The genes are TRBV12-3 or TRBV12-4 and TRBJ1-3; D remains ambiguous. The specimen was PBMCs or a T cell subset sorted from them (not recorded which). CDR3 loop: CASSWISGNTIYF. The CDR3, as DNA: TGTGCCAGCAGTTGGATCTCTGGAAACACCATATATTTT.